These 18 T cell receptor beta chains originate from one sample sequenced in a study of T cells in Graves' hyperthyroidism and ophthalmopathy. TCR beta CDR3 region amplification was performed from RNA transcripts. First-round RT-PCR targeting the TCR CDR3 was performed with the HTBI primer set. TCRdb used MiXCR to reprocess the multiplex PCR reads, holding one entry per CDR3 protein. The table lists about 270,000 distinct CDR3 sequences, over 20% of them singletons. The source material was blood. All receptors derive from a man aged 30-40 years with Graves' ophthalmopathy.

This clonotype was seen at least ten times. CDR3 DNA sequence: TGTGCCAGCAGCCACGGGAGTACGACCTACGAGCAGTACTTC. This sequence encodes CASSHGSTTYEQYF. The V and J genes are TRBV3-1 and TRBJ2-7; TRBD2 might be the D (6 bases). Trimming removed 3 bases at V and 2 bases at J, with 11 bases between. Germline-derived CDR1 and CDR2 are LGHDT and YNNKEL (reference sequence). The CDR3 contains 14 residues.

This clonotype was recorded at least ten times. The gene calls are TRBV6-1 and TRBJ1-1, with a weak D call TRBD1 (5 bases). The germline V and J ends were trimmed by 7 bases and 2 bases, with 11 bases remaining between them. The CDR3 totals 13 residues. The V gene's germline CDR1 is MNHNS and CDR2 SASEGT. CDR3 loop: CASTGSGNTEAFF. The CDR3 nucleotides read TGTGCCAGCACAGGGAGTGGCAACACTGAAGCTTTCTTT.

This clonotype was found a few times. The CDR3 nucleotides read TGTGCCAGCAGTTTAACTAGCGGCCTGATCTCTGGGGCCAACGTCCTGACTTTC. Its translation: CASSLTSGLISGANVLTF. V and J are TRBV27 and TRBJ2-6; TRBD2 aligns across 8 bases. In germline, CDR1 is MNHEY, CDR2 SMNVEV (reference sequence). CDR3 length: 18 residues. V lost 2 bases to trimming and J lost 0 bases; unmatched junction nucleotides: 6.

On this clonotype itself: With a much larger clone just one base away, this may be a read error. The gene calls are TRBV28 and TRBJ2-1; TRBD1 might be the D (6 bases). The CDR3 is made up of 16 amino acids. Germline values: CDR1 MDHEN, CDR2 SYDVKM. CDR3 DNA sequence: TGTCCCAGCAGTCAGGGACCTAAGGGGGCCTACAATGAGCAGTTCTTC. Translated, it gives CPSSQGPKGAYNEQFF.

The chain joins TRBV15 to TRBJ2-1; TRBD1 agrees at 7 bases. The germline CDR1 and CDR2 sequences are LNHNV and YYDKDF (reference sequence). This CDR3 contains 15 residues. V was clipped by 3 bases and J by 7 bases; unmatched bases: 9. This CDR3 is CATSSDTGVGNEQFF. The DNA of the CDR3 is TGTGCCACCAGCAGTGATACAGGGGTTGGGAATGAGCAGTTCTTC.

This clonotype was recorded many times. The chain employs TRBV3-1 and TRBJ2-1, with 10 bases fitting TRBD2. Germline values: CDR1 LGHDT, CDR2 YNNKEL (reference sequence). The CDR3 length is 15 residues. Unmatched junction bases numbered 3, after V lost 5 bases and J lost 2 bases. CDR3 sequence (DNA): TGTGCCAGCAGCTGGACTAGCGGAGCCTACAATGAGCAGTTCTTC. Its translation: CASSWTSGAYNEQFF.

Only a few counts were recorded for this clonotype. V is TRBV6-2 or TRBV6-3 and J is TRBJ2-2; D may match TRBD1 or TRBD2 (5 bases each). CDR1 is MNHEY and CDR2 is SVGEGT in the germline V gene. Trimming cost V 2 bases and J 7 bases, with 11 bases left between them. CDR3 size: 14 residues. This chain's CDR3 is CASSYQGVDGELFF. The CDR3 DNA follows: TGTGCCAGCAGTTACCAGGGAGTCGACGGGGAGCTGTTTTTT.

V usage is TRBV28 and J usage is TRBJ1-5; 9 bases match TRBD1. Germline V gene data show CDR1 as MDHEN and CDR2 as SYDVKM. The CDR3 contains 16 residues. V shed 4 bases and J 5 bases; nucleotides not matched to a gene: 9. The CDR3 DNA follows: TGTGCCAGCAGTTCCCCCTACAGGGGGCGCGATCAGCCCCAGCATTTT. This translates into CASSSPYRGRDQPQHF.

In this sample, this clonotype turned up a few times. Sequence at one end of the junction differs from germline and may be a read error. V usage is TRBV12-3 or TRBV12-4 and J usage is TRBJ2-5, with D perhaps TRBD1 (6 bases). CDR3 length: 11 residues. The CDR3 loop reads CASSSAQDSHF. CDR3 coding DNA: TGTGCCAGCAGTTCAGCTCAGGACAGCCACTTC.

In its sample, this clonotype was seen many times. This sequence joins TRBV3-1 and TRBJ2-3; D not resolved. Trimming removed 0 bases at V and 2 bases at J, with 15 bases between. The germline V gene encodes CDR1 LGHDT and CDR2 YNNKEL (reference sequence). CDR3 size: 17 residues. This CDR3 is CASSQDFSVPATDTQYF. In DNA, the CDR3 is TGTGCCAGCAGCCAAGACTTCAGTGTCCCGGCCACAGATACGCAGTATTTT.

CDR3 loop: CASSSTGTLLNQPQHF. In DNA, the CDR3 is TGTGCCAGCAGTTCTACCGGGACCTTACTCAATCAGCCCCAGCATTTT. This sequence joins TRBV12-3 or TRBV12-4 and TRBJ1-5, with a possible D match to TRBD1 (5 bases). The V end lost 4 bases, the J end lost 3 bases, and 16 bases lay between the germline ends. The CDR3 totals 16 residues.

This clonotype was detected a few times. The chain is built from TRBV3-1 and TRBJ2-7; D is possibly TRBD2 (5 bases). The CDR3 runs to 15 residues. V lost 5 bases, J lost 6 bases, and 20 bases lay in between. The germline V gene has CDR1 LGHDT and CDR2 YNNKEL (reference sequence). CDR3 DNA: TGTGCCAGCAGCTCTTCACCTCGGGATTCGATCGAGCAGTACTTC. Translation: CASSSSPRDSIEQYF.

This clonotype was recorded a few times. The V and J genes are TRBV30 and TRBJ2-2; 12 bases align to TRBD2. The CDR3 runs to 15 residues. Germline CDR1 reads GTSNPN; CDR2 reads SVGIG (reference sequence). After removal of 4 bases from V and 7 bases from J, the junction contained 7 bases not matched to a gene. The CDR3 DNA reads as TGTGCCTGGACTCTGACTAGCGGGAGAATCGGGGAGCTGTTTTTT. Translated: CAWTLTSGRIGELFF.

The CDR3: CASSVSYFGNTEAFF. The CDR3 DNA reads as TGTGCCAGCAGCGTGTCCTATTTTGGGAACACTGAAGCTTTCTTT. This chain links TRBV9 with TRBJ1-1; D remains unclear. CDR3 length: 15 amino acids. The germline CDR1 and CDR2 sequences are SGDLS and YYNGEE. Trimming stripped 2 bases from V and 1 base from J, with 12 bases between.

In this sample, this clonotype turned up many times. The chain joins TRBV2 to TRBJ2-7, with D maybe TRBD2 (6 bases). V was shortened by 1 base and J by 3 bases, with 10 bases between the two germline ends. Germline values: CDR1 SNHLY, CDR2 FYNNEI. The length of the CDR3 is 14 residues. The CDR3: CASSEEISGYEQYF. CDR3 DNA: TGTGCCAGCAGTGAAGAGATTAGCGGCTACGAGCAGTACTTC.

CDR3 nucleotide sequence: TGCGCCAGCAGCTCCCGGGACAGCCACCTCGAGCAGTACTTC. This codes for CASSSRDSHLEQYF. The chain recombines TRBV5-1 with TRBJ2-7, with 7 bases that match TRBD1. From germline, CDR1 is SGHRS and CDR2 YFSETQ. V shed 3 bases and J 6 bases; nucleotides not matched to a gene: 9. This CDR3 has 14 residues. The whole variable domain, filled in from reference TRBV5-1 and TRBJ2-7, reads KAGVTQTPRYLIKTRGQQVTLSCSPISGHRSVSWYQQTPGQGLQFLFEYFSETQRNKGNFPGRFSGRQFSNSRSEMNVSTLELGDSALYLCASSSRDSHLEQYFGPGTRLTVT.

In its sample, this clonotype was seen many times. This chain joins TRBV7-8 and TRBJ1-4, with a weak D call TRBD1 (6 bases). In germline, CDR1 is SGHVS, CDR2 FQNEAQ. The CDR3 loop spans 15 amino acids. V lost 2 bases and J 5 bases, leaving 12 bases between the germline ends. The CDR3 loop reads CASSLSGGFNEKLFF. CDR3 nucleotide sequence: TGTGCCAGCAGCTTATCGGGGGGCTTCAATGAAAAACTGTTTTTT.

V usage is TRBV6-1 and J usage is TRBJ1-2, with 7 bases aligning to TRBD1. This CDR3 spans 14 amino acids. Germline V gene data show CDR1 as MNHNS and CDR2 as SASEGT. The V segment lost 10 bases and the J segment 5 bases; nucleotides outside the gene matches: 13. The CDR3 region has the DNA TGTGCCAACAGAGACCCCGGACAGGATTATGGCTACACCTTC. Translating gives CANRDPGQDYGYTF.